This T cell receptor beta chain is drawn from a study of cytomegalovirus exposure and HLA in healthy donors (dated by TCRdb to the late 2010s). For context, the study as a whole: In an earlier analysis of under 750 of the donors, approximately 260 Gb of sequence data and approximately 120 million unique TCR beta sequences from some 170 million T cells were reported. The number of donors typed differed by locus, with about 629-630 for A, B, C, DRB1 and DQB1, roughly 520 for DQA1, over 600 for DPA1, and some 440 for DPB1. Alongside the repertoire data, information on donor age, sex, ethnicity and CMV serostatus was compiled. On average, 235,054 unique TCR beta nucleotide sequences were sequenced per donor among 398 genotyped donors of the cohort, with 15% to 20% of those sequences being non-productive. An early release that covered several hundred HLA-typed donors contained approximately 320 gigabases of sequencing data and around 85 million unique TCR sequences. The T cell repertoires of 670 or so subjects were profiled by immunosequencing and related to cytomegalovirus serostatus. A later analysis re-examined previously published TCR beta repertoires from 600 to 700 donors and added high-resolution HLA genotyping to investigate patterns of TCR occurrence. Rather than using new phenotypic data, the later analysis identified candidate immune exposures from TCR beta sequences and from how often those sequences occurred across donors. All discovery cohort repertoires had been generated on a single sequencing platform. To decide whether each TCR beta V gene segment behaved as functional or pseudogenic, an earlier analysis of 587 of the donors relied on high-throughput TCR beta sequencing. The study aimed to test whether signatures of past pathogen exposure could be identified by cataloging public T cell receptors. HLA typing included class I and class II loci at four-digit resolution. Several DR-DQ haplotypes were treated as single units for association and clustering because of strong linkage in the cohort. Of the approximately 400 genotyped donors, around 81% fell in the genetic ancestry cluster associated with self-reported Caucasian donors. To predict cytomegalovirus infection status, the study brought together high-throughput TCR immunosequencing, statistical association of individual TCRs with disease status, and machine learning. In a later genetic analysis, genome-wide SNP genotypes for 398 of the 666 donors were used, and that subset was treated as a discovery cohort. A separate validation cohort of 100 to 150 different subjects was used in addition to the 666-subject first cohort.

The cohort comprised some 680 healthy bone marrow donors. At the time of sampling, every cohort member was nominally healthy, though immune exposures that went unrecorded were likely present. The donor was CMV seropositive and belonged to the group of 250 to 300 seropositive cohort members. A peripheral blood sample was provided by each donor, and peripheral blood mononuclear cells were used for TCR beta sequencing. Genomic DNA extraction from the blood cell samples was performed with the Qiagen DNeasy Blood Extraction Kit. The CDR3 runs 17 residues from the cysteine to the phenylalanine. The retained sequence is limited to the CDR3, 51 bases, with the frame set at the first base. According to the germline V gene, CDR1 reads LGHNA and CDR2 reads YSLEER. Relative to germline, V is 1 base shorter and J is 1 base shorter, with 16 bases between their ends. Library preparation employed the immunoSEQ multiplex PCR assay. The multiplex PCR relied on a mix of 60 forward primers for TCR Vbeta segments and 13 reverse primers for TCR Jbeta segments. A multiplex PCR assay on genomic DNA amplified the CDR3 region of rearranged TCR beta genes. On the Illumina HiSeq System, the amplified TCR beta libraries were sequenced as 87-base-pair reads. The study's processing was this. In a later analysis, tens of millions of unique TCR beta chains were counted across the 650 to 750 repertoires, and around 10 million of these chains were shared by at least two donors. A nearest-neighbor algorithm error-corrected the raw reads and collapsed the reads into unique sequences, merging closely related sequences to remove PCR and sequencing errors. V, D and J gene segments were assigned by aligning CDR3 sequences to IMGT reference sequences. For a sequence to be retained, a match of at least six nucleotides was required to both a V gene segment and a J gene segment. Rearrangements were classified as productive when the CDR3 lacked stop codons and remained in frame with V and J, and all other rearrangements were classified as non-productive. Following IMGT convention, CDR3 was defined as the stretch from the second conserved V-encoded cysteine up to the conserved J-encoded phenylalanine. The earlier analysis of a few hundred of the donors excluded any sequence lacking an unambiguous match to a single V gene segment. In an earlier analysis of around 590 of the donors, a V segment was called functional when productive rearrangements were above 56.7%, and segregating when the standard deviation between donors exceeded 5%. A statistical classification framework was developed to diagnose cytomegalovirus status using the catalog of TCR beta chain sequences. In a later analysis, V and J genes were assigned by comparing TCR nucleotide sequences against IMGT/GENE-DB human TR gene sequences. In a later analysis, CDR3 sequences and most-parsimonious VDJ recombination scenarios were assigned using the TCRdist pipeline. In a later analysis, every TCR beta chain was defined by the combination of its CDR3 amino acid sequence and its V-gene family, and reads without a unique V-gene family were dropped. In a later analysis, 450 to 600 highly shared, low-generation-probability nucleotide sequences were removed to address suspected cross-contamination and a sequencing artifact. For each public chain, a later analysis derived a clonal expansion index from normalized ranks of inferred template counts within each repertoire. In a later analysis, generation probabilities were computed with a VDJ recombination model fitted to out-of-frame rearrangements, and the resulting probabilities were checked against IGoR. A later analysis scored TCR-TCR, TCR-HLA and TCR-CMV co-occurrence with hypergeometric tests, applying a repertoire-size bias correction to TCR pairs. In a later analysis, false discovery rates were estimated by permuting HLA or CMV assignments 20 times. In a later analysis, co-occurring TCRs were grouped using DBSCAN, with TCRdist sequence similarity added in when clustering inside HLA-allele-positive subsets. Co-occurrence clustering excluded repertoires with fewer than 30,000 or more than 120,000 public chains, plus five with anomalous nucleotide sharing. The table was pulled from immuneACCESS by TCRdb, which kept in-frame rearrangements only. Such tables lose some clones; where checked, under half of the loss comes from unresolved V genes, and the rest has no known cause. V, J and clone size are those of that table, while D and trimming were read from the DNA. A total of more than 150,000 clones appear in this sample, 75% to 85% of them only once. The ten most abundant clones make up under 3% of the sample.

Points the paper makes about the study in general: Linkage disequilibrium might explain the correlated functional status among segregating V segments, but an unknown experimental factor could not be ruled out. V-gene and J-gene trimming of TCR beta chains was associated with a missense DCLRE1C variant in a later genetic analysis, and the association was replicated in an independent cohort. According to a later analysis, parvovirus B19, influenza, CMV and Epstein-Barr virus appeared linked to several top co-occurrence clusters. The authors suggested that the approach could potentially be extended to other disease states and immunological phenotypes. Strong co-occurrence of HLA alleles, especially DR and DQ, made assigning TCR associations to individual alleles difficult. Because HLA typing was missing for some donors at each locus, association tests included only the typed subset. According to a later analysis, most CMV-associated TCR beta chains appeared to be HLA-restricted, and the HLA associations seemed to be driven largely by CMV exposure. The sequencing pipeline was judged likely to have produced a cluster of highly shared sequence variants as a technical artifact. A further reported finding was that TCR beta sequences accurately predicted the HLA-A and HLA-B alleles for most subjects in the first cohort. The cohort was sequenced for TCR beta chains only, and without alpha or paired-chain data the features that could be detected were limited. A later genetic analysis reported fewer N-insertions in productive TCRs among donors in an Asian-associated ancestry cluster than the roughly 650-donor mean. A few of the identified cytomegalovirus-associated TCR beta chains were confirmed in vitro to be specific for cytomegalovirus antigens. In a later analysis, some 17,000 TCR beta sequences were associated with specific HLA alleles at a false discovery rate of 0.05. About 17 rarely observed V segments, including chromosome 9 orphons, were excluded from the earlier analysis of approximately 500 of the donors because counts were too low. Some IMGT-functional V segments, including TRBV6-2 and TRBV6-3, could not be distinguished by the 87-base-pair reads and were therefore excluded. In an earlier analysis of some 500 of the donors, most TCR beta V segments were observed in productive rearrangements about 87% or about 30% of the time, broadly matching IMGT annotations. A later analysis found that TCR association rates varied across HLA loci, with DRB1 alleles showing the most associated TCRs and HLA-C alleles the fewest. The only immune exposure information available for the cohort was CMV serostatus. Roughly uniform sequencing depth across donors was assumed in presence/absence analyses, although this assumption may not hold. Most TCR sequences were seen in very few donors, while some public TCRs were found in many individuals. In a later analysis, HLA-associated TCR beta chains showed more clonal expansion and lower generation probabilities than non-associated chains that were equally common. The study listed 150 to 200 TCR beta chains as associated with cytomegalovirus. In both the original and validation cohorts, the classifier was reported to diagnose cytomegalovirus status with high specificity and sensitivity.

Remarks on this clone: Its antigen target is currently unknown. No base-level quality is on record; no much larger clone is a single base apart.

The sample comprised PBMCs. This clonotype was obtained from a woman aged 30 to 39 in good health and CMV-seropositive. The rearrangement joined TRBV4-3 to TRBJ1-2, and TRBD1 may be the D gene, going by 5 matching bases. The CDR3 here reads CASSQGPRTNGNYGYTF. The base sequence is TGCGCCAGCAGCCAAGGGCCTAGGACAAACGGTAACTATGGCTACACCTTC.